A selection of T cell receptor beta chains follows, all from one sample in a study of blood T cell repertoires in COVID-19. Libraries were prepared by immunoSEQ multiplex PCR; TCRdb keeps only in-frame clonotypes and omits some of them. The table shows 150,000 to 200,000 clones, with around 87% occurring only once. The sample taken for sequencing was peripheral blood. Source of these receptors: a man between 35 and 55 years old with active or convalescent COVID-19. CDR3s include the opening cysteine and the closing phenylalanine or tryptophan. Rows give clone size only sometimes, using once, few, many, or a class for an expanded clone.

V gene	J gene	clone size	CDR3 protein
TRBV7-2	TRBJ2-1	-	CASSPSGGMNNEQFF
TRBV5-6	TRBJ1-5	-	CASSLGQVSNQPQHF
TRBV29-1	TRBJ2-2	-	CSVAGPLTGPNTGELFF
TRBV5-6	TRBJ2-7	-	CASSAVTTAGEQYF
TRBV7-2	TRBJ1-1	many	CASSRKGQVEAFF
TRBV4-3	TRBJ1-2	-	CASSQQLTPGGQGGYTF
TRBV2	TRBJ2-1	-	CAGGYYNEQFF
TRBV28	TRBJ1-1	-	CASSRNHREAFF
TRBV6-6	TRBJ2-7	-	CASSKLGLSYEQYF
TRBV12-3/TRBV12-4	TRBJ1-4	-	CASSLSYNEKLFF
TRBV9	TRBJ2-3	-	CASSVGFSSGGTAIDTQYF
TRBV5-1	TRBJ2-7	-	CASSYNTYEQYF
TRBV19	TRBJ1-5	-	CASTQTGSSNQPQHF
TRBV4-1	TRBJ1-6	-	CASSQVTGHTSSSYNSPLHF
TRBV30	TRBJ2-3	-	CAWSVRGGGLTDTQYF
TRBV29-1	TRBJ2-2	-	CSVLRSGELFF
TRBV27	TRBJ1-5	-	CASSLGGVAQPQHF
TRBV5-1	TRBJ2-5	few	CASSPGQPQETQYF
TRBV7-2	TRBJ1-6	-	CASSLDAGGYNSPLHF
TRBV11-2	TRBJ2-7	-	CASSLQGDRSYEQYF